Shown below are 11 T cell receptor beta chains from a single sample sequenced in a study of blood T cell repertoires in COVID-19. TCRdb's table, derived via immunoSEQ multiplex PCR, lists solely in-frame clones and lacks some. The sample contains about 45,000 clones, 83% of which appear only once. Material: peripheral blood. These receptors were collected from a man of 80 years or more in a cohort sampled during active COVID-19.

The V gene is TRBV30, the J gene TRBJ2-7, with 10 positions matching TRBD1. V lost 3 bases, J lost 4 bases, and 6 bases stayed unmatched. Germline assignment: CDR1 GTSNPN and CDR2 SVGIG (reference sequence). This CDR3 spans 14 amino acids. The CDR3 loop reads CAWRSRDRGYEQYF. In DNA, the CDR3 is TGTGCCTGGAGGTCCCGGGACAGGGGATACGAGCAGTACTTC.

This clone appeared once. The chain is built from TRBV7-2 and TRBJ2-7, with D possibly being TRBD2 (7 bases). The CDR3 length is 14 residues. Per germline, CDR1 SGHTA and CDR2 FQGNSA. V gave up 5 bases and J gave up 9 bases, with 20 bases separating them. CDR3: CASSQRVGGAAQYF. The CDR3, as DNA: TGTGCCAGCAGCCAAAGAGTGGGGGGGGCAGCGCAGTACTTC.

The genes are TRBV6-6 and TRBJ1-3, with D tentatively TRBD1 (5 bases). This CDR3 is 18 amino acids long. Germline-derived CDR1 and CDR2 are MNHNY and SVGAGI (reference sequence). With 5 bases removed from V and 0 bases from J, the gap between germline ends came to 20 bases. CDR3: CASSHDPGLQISGNTIYF. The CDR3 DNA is TGTGCCAGCAGTCATGATCCGGGACTGCAAATCTCTGGAAACACCATATATTTT.

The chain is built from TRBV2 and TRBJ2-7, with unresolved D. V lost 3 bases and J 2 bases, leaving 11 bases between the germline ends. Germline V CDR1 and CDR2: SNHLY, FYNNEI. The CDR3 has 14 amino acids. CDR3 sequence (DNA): TGTGCCAGCAGTGAGTCCGGTTATGCCTACGAGCAGTACTTC. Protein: CASSESGYAYEQYF.

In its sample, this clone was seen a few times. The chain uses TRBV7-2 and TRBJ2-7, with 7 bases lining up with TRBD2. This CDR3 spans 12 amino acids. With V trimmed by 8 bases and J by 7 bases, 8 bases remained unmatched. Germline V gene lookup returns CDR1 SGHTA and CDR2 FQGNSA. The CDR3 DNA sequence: TGTGCCAGCTCCTCCGGGAGGCGGGAGCAGTACTTC. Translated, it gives CASSSGRREQYF.

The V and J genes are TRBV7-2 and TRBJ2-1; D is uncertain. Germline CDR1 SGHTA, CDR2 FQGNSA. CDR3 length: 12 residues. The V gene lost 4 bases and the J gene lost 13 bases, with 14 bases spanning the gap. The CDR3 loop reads CASSSALGDQFF. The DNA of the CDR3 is TGTGCCAGCAGCTCAGCCTTGGGCGACCAGTTCTTC.

Here the CDR3 reads CASSLYSGSTDTQYF. CDR3 nucleotides: TGTGCCAGCAGTTTATATTCGGGGAGCACAGATACGCAGTATTTT. The chain has TRBV27 and TRBJ2-3, with D maybe TRBD2 (5 bases). Germline assignment: CDR1 MNHEY and CDR2 SMNVEV (reference sequence). The ends were cut back, 1 base at V and 0 bases at J, with 8 bases in the middle. This CDR3 spans 15 amino acids.

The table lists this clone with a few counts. CDR3 in DNA: TGCGCCAGCAGCCAAGCGTTCTTAAACACCATATATTTT. Translation gives CASSQAFLNTIYF. The chain is built from TRBV4-1 and TRBJ1-3; D ambiguous. The germline V and J ends were trimmed by 1 base and 6 bases, with 7 bases remaining between them. CDR3 length: 13 residues. Germline assignment: CDR1 MGHRA and CDR2 YSYEKL.

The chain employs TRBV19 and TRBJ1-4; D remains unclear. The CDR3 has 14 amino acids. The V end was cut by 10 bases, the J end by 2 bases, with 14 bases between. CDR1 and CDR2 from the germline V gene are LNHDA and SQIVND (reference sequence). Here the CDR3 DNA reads TGTGCCACCTGGGCCCGTGGGACTAATGAAAAACTGTTTTTT. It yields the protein CATWARGTNEKLFF. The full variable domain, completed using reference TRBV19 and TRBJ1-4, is DGGITQSPKYLFRKEGQNVTLSCEQNLNHDAMYWYRQDPGQGLRLIYYSQIVNDFQKGDIAEGYSVSREKKESFPLTVTSAQKNPTAFYLCATWARGTNEKLFFGSGTQLSVL.

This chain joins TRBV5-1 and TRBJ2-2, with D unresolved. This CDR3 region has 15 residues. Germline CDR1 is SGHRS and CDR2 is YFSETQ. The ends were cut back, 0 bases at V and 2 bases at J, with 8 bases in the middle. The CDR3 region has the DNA TGCGCCAGCAGCTTGGCTGGGCTCAACACCGGGGAGCTGTTTTTT. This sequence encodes CASSLAGLNTGELFF.

CDR3 residues: CASSPEGGRTEAFF. The CDR3 nucleotides are TGCGCCAGCAGCCCGGAGGGGGGGCGGACTGAAGCTTTCTTT. The chain is built from TRBV5-1 and TRBJ1-1; possibly TRBD1 for D (6 bases). This CDR3 has 14 amino acids. The germline gives CDR1 SGHRS, CDR2 YFSETQ. Trimming removed 4 bases at V and 5 bases at J, with 15 bases between.